Listed here is a single TCR beta chain. Its antigen is unknown. The data stem from a study of OX40 agonist ivuxolimab in advanced cancers. Across the whole study: Males comprised 82.7% of the group, whose mean age was approximately 60 years (range roughly 20 to 90).

TCRdb keeps only in-frame clones here, not all; method: immunoSEQ multiplex PCR. The table lists tens of thousands of clones, around four fifths of them singletons. Notes on the study in general: Clonal expansion by week 6 occurred in CD4+ and CD8+ blood T cells (at 0.1 to 3.0 mg/kg).

Anyone with autoimmune disease history or systemic immunosuppression was excluded. The source of this sequence is an adult with an advanced solid tumor such as melanoma, head and neck, liver or kidney cancer. The sample here was CD4+ or CD8+ T cells sorted from blood, taken in a trial of the OX40 agonist ivuxolimab.

CDR3 sequence reads: CASSVEVGETQYF. The CDR3 DNA is TGTGCCAGCAGCGTAGAAGTTGGGGAGACCCAGTACTTC. The chain links TRBV9 to TRBJ2-5; D call uncertain. Germline V gives CDR1 SGDLS, CDR2 YYNGEE. V gave up 0 bases and J gave up 5 bases, with 8 bases separating them. The CDR3 runs 13 residues.